Shown below are 18 T cell receptor beta chains from a single sample sequenced in a study of regulatory T cells in long-lasting Graves disease. Stated time point: newly diagnosed GD, antithyroid drugs for less than 3 months. PBMCs provided the RNA from which the TCR library was made. Both iRepertoire HTBI primers and Arm-PCR of CDR3 regions were used to build the TCR beta libraries. Via MiXCR, TCRdb re-called the multiplex PCR reads, giving one row per CDR3 protein. In the table there are about 200,000 distinct CDR3 sequences, roughly 18% of which are singletons. The sequences come from peripheral blood mononuclear cells (PBMCs), collected at new diagnosis, from a patient treated with antithyroid drugs. The receptors derive from a female donor with Graves disease.

There are many counts of this clonotype. The rearrangement links TRBV5-1 to TRBJ2-3, with 10 bases identical to TRBD2. CDR1 and CDR2 (germline): SGHRS, YFSETQ. V dropped 2 bases and J dropped 4; count of bases not matched to a gene: 4. The CDR3 covers 15 residues. The CDR3, as DNA: TGCGCCAGCAGCTTAACTAGCGGGAAGGCAGATACGCAGTATTTT. It encodes CASSLTSGKADTQYF.

This clonotype was observed at least ten times. The CDR3 nucleotides read TGTGCCAGCAGTTTCCGGGACAGGGAGGGAGAGCAGTACTTC. As protein: CASSFRDREGEQYF. V usage is TRBV28 and J usage is TRBJ2-7; TRBD1 aligns across 9 bases. CDR3 size: 14 residues. The ends lost 3 bases at V and 7 bases at J; junction bases unmatched: 7. The germline V gene encodes CDR1 MDHEN and CDR2 SYDVKM.

This clonotype showed up just a few times. Being one base from a much bigger clone, this may be a read error. Because it lacks the conserved phenylalanine or tryptophan at the end, this CDR3 is likely a read error. DNA of the CDR3: TGTGCCAGCAATCCGACAGGGCGAGGGGAGACCCAGTACCTC. It encodes CASNPTGRGETQYL. This chain uses TRBV6-1 with TRBJ2-5; 7 positions agree with TRBD1. Germline V gene data show CDR1 as MNHNS and CDR2 as SASEGT. This CDR3 is 14 amino acids long. The V and J ends lost 7 bases and 5 bases, in that order; junction bases with no gene match: 10.

This clonotype was recorded at least ten times. J is TRBJ1-5 and V is TRBV19; no reliable D call. The CDR3 has 13 amino acids. V lost 4 bases, J lost 2 bases, and 6 bases lay in between. Germline V lookup: CDR1 LNHDA, CDR2 SQIVND (reference sequence). As DNA, the CDR3 is TGTGCCAGTAGTAATTGGGGCAATCAGCCCCAGCATTTT. Translated: CASSNWGNQPQHF.

This clonotype occurred many times. V usage is TRBV11-3 and J usage is TRBJ2-2; 7 bases align to TRBD2. V shed 0 bases, J shed 6 bases, and the junction held 7 bases outside the gene matches. The CDR3 is 16 residues long. Germline CDR1 SGHNT, CDR2 YENEEA. CDR3 protein: CASSLDPNSGPGELFF. The CDR3 DNA reads as TGTGCCAGCAGCTTAGATCCCAATAGCGGGCCCGGGGAGCTGTTTTTT.

The chain joins TRBV29-1 to TRBJ2-3; TRBD2 agrees at 7 bases. The length of the CDR3 is 16 residues. Germline CDR1 is SQVTM and CDR2 is ANQGSEA. Losses at the gene ends were 2 bases for V and 2 bases for J; bases not matched to a gene: 10. The CDR3 protein is CSVESLAVGNTDTQYF. The CDR3 nucleotides read TGCAGCGTTGAATCCCTAGCGGTTGGGAACACAGATACGCAGTATTTT.

In this sample, this clonotype turned up many times. This rearrangement joins TRBV29-1 to TRBJ2-5, with 7 bases matching TRBD2. CDR1 and CDR2 from the germline V gene are SQVTM and ANQGSEA. The CDR3 consists of 15 residues. The V gene end was trimmed by 8 bases and the J gene end by 4 bases; junction bases not matched to a gene: 16. The DNA for the CDR3 is TGCAGCCCCGTTGTTCTAGGACTAGACTTAGAGACCCAGTACTTC. This gives the protein CSPVVLGLDLETQYF.

This clonotype was seen repeatedly, ten times or more. V gene TRBV3-1 combines with J gene TRBJ2-3; 11 nucleotides match TRBD1. This CDR3 has 15 amino acids. In germline, CDR1 is LGHDT, CDR2 YNNKEL (reference sequence). V was pared by 1 base and J by 6 bases, with 3 bases of the junction left unmatched. The CDR3 DNA is TGTGCCAGCAGCCAAGTTTGGACAGGGGGCGATACGCAGTATTTT. This codes for CASSQVWTGGDTQYF.

Many counts were recorded for this clonotype. The chain couples TRBV19 to TRBJ2-7, with a possible D match to TRBD1 (5 bases). There are 12 residues in the CDR3. Trimming pared 5 bases from V and 4 bases from J, leaving 9 bases between. The germline gives CDR1 LNHDA, CDR2 SQIVND (reference sequence). The CDR3 DNA reads TGTGCCAGTAGTCAAGACAGATACGAGCAGTACTTC. Protein: CASSQDRYEQYF.

This clonotype was observed at least ten times. The rearrangement joins TRBV6-5 to TRBJ2-1; 7 bases fit TRBD1. In germline, CDR1 is MNHEY, CDR2 SVGAGI. The CDR3 consists of 14 residues. Trimming took 8 bases from V and 8 from J; bases not matched to a gene: 12. The CDR3 is CASELQPGGHEQFF. DNA for the CDR3: TGTGCCAGCGAGTTACAGCCAGGGGGACATGAGCAGTTCTTC.

This clonotype appeared many times. In DNA form, the CDR3 reads TGTGCCAGCAGCCAAGTCCCGGGGGCCGCCTATGGCTACACCTTC. Protein product: CASSQVPGAAYGYTF. The chain links TRBV3-1 to TRBJ1-2; a possible D gene is TRBD1 (6 bases). Trimming shortened V by 1 base and J by 4 bases, and 13 bases separated the two germline ends. This CDR3 has 15 amino acids. Germline values: CDR1 LGHDT, CDR2 YNNKEL (reference sequence).

In its sample, this clonotype was seen many times. The rearrangement links TRBV19 to TRBJ2-7, with 9 bases lining up with TRBD2. The CDR3 length is 13 residues. CDR1 LNHDA and CDR2 SQIVND come from the germline V gene (reference sequence). V lost 4 bases to trimming and J lost 4 bases; unmatched junction nucleotides: 2. Here the CDR3 reads CASSKTSGYEQYF. The CDR3 nucleotides read TGTGCCAGTAGTAAGACTAGCGGATACGAGCAGTACTTC.

This clonotype was found many times. The chain employs TRBV10-1 and TRBJ2-3; TRBD2 aligns across 7 bases. Losses at the gene ends were 3 bases for V and 0 bases for J; bases not matched to a gene: 6. The CDR3 totals 16 residues. CDR1 is WNHNN, CDR2 SYGVQD, per germline (reference sequence). The CDR3 sequence: CASSEWAGESTDTQYF. Written as DNA, the CDR3 is TGCGCCAGCAGTGAATGGGCGGGAGAGAGCACAGATACGCAGTATTTT.

This clonotype has ten or more counts. The chain combines TRBV5-1 with TRBJ1-5, with D perhaps TRBD1 (5 bases). The germline V gene has CDR1 SGHRS and CDR2 YFSETQ. The V end lost 3 bases, the J end lost 4 bases, and 14 bases lay between the germline ends. The CDR3 runs 15 residues. The CDR3 spells CASSSMGGVNQPQHF. The DNA for the CDR3 is TGCGCCAGCAGCTCGATGGGGGGGGTTAATCAGCCCCAGCATTTT.

This clonotype was observed at least ten times. The genes are TRBV12-3 or TRBV12-4 and TRBJ2-7, with D perhaps matching TRBD2 (5 bases). The CDR3 spans 15 residues. V gave up 2 bases and J gave up 3 bases, with 14 bases separating them. The CDR3 here is CASSLKASRRYEQYF. The CDR3 DNA is TGTGCCAGCAGTTTAAAGGCTAGCCGACGCTACGAGCAGTACTTC.

This clonotype has at least ten counts. This chain links TRBV29-1 with TRBJ2-7; D might be TRBD2 (5 bases). The CDR3 loop spans 13 amino acids. Looked up from germline, CDR1 is SQVTM and CDR2 is ANQGSEA. Between the trimmed V and J ends, which lost 7 bases and 1 base, there was a span of 14 bases. The chain's CDR3 is CSANTDYSYEQYF. The CDR3 DNA reads TGCAGCGCTAATACAGACTATTCCTACGAGCAGTACTTC.

The V and J genes are TRBV20-1 and TRBJ2-1; TRBD2 matches 11 bases. Trimming removed 4 bases from V and 12 bases from J; junction bases left unmatched: 11. CDR1 and CDR2 from the germline V gene are DFQATT and SNEGSKA (reference sequence). The CDR3 runs to 14 residues. CDR3 loop: CSAILAGAVLGQFF. The CDR3, as DNA: TGCAGTGCTATACTAGCGGGAGCGGTGCTAGGGCAGTTCTTC.

This clonotype was counted at least ten times. The rearrangement joins TRBV30 to TRBJ2-7; 8 bases line up with TRBD1. Losses at the gene ends were 2 bases for V and 2 bases for J; bases not matched to a gene: 5. The CDR3 has 14 amino acids. Germline V lookup: CDR1 GTSNPN, CDR2 SVGIG (reference sequence). The CDR3 nucleotides read TGTGCCTGGAGTCGAGGACAGGGCCCCTACGAGCAGTACTTC. Protein: CAWSRGQGPYEQYF.